Each of the 5 T cell receptor beta chains below was sequenced from the same sample in a study of identifying expanded T cells in peripheral blood. Assay used: immunoSEQ multiplex PCR; TCRdb lists only in-frame clones, some missing. The repertoire has approximately 100,000 clones, around 89% of them found once; the top ten carry roughly 15%. The specimen sequenced was blood. The receptors derive from a person aged 18-70 years in good health.

The chain employs TRBV29-1 and TRBJ1-1; D uncertain. V lost 7 bases to trimming and J lost 5 bases, with 11 bases between them. The germline gives CDR1 SQVTM, CDR2 ANQGSEA. The CDR3 length is 11 residues. This CDR3 is CSASPGTEAFF. The CDR3, as DNA: TGCAGCGCATCCCCCGGGACTGAAGCTTTCTTT. Together with reference TRBV29-1 and TRBJ1-1, the CDR3 gives the full variable domain: SAVISQKPSRDICQRGTSLTIQCQVDSQVTMMFWYRQQPGQSLTLIATANQGSEATYESGFVIDKFPISRPNLTFSTLTVSNMSPEDSSIYLCSASPGTEAFFGQGTRLTVV.

In the case of this clone: The same CDR3 arises from other DNA sequences in this sample as well. The CDR3 DNA sequence: TGTGCCAGCAGCCTTCAGACAGGTGTCGGCTCACCCCTCCACTTT. This gives the protein CASSLQTGVGSPLHF. The V gene is TRBV5-4, the J gene TRBJ1-6; perhaps TRBD1 as D (6 bases). V was trimmed by 4 bases and J by 10 bases, leaving 18 bases between them. Germline CDR1 and CDR2: SGHNT and YYREEE (reference sequence). CDR3 length: 15 residues.

This chain links TRBV7-9 with TRBJ1-2; no clear D gene. The germline gives CDR1 SEHNR, CDR2 FQNEAQ (reference sequence). CDR3 length: 15 amino acids. V gave up 1 base and J gave up 0 bases, with 9 bases separating them. As DNA, the CDR3 is TGTGCCAGCAGCTTAGTGGCAGACACTAACTATGGCTACACCTTC. It encodes CASSLVADTNYGYTF.

The rearrangement joins TRBV19 to TRBJ2-7; D call uncertain. There are 13 residues in the CDR3. Germline CDR1 LNHDA, CDR2 SQIVND (reference sequence). V was shortened by 2 bases and J by 6 bases, with 11 bases between the two germline ends. The CDR3 sequence: CASSIQLRGEQYF. In DNA form, the CDR3 reads TGTGCCAGTAGTATACAACTTCGCGGCGAGCAGTACTTC.

This chain connects TRBV28 to TRBJ2-3; 8 positions agree with TRBD1. J lost 1 base, V lost 5 bases, and 8 bases had no gene match. Germline assignment: CDR1 MDHEN and CDR2 SYDVKM. The CDR3 covers 16 residues. The CDR3 loop reads CASSPPSQGGTDTQYF. CDR3 DNA: TGTGCCAGCAGTCCCCCCTCACAGGGGGGCACAGATACGCAGTATTTT. Drawing the rest from reference TRBV28 and TRBJ2-3, the complete variable domain is DVKVTQSSRYLVKRTGEKVFLECVQDMDHENMFWYRQDPGLGLRLIYFSYDVKMKEKGDIPEGYSVSREKKERFSLILESASTNQTSMYLCASSPPSQGGTDTQYFGPGTRLTVL.